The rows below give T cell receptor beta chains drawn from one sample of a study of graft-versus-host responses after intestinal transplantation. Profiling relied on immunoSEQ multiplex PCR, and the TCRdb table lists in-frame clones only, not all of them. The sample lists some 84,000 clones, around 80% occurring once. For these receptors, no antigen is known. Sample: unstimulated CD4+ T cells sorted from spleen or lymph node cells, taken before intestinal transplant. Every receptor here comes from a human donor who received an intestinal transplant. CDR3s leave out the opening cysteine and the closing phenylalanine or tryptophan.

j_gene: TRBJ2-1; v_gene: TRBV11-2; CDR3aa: ASSLDRSGYGNEQF
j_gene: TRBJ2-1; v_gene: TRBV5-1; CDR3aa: ASSPGGAYNEQF
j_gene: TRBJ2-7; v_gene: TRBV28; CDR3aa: ASSVSDGYEQY
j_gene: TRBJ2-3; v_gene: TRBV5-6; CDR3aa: ASSSGLVRTDTQY
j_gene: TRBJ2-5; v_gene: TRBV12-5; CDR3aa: ASGLGGPGQETQY
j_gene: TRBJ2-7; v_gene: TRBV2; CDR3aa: ASSVAGSYEQY
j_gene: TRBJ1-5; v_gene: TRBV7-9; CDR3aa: ASSLGAGANQPQH
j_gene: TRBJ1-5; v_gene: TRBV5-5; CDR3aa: ASNRGDGNQPQH
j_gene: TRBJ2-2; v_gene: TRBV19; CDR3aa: ASSTGQNTGELF
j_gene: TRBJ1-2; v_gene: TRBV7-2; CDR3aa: ASSHGTGYGYT
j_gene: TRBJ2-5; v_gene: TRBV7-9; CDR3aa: ASPPDTGDGETQY
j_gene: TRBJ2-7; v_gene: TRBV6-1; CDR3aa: ASRQGYEQY
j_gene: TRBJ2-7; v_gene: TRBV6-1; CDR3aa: ASREGLAGDYEQY
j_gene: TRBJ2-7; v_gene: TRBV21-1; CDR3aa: ASSKGTPGQGGEQY
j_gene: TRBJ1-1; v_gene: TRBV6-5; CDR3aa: ASSPRPGNTEAF
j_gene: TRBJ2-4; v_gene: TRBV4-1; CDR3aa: ASSQDPGGVKLAKNIQY
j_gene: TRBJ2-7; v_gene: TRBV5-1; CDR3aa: ASSPRRGGSYEQY
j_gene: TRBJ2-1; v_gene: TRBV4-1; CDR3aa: ASSHEAIAGVGNEQF
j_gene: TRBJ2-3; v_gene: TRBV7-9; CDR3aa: ASSLVGGTDTQY
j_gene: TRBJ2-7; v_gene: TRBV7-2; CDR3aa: ASRPSSGRAVGYEQY
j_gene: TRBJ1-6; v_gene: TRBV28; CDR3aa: ASSLLTRTGIGNSPLH
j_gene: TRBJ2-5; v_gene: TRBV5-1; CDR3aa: ASSLASSGQETQY